This T cell receptor (beta chain) was identified during a study of cytomegalovirus exposure and HLA in healthy donors. Of note for this clone: The antigen is unknown.

Regarding the study as a whole: When analyzed later, the rates of TCR association showed variation by HLA locus, with DRB1 the most and HLA-C the fewest. Earlier analysis found most TCR beta V segments productive about 87% or about 30% of the time. A missense variant in DCLRE1C was later tied to TCR beta V- and J-gene trimming. TCR sequences were mostly rare, though some public TCRs occurred in many donors.

Trimming at V came to 8 bases and at J to 1 base, leaving 8 bases not matched to a gene. The length of the CDR3 is 15 residues. Germline V gene data show CDR1 as MNHEY and CDR2 as SVGAGI. Amplification used 60 Vbeta primers and 13 Jbeta primers. Using immunoSEQ multiplex PCR, the repertoire was profiled, and TCRdb retains in-frame clones only, with some absent. The sample lists 110,000 or so clones; about four fifths were seen once. Material for sequencing was PBMCs. This sequence originates from a woman younger than 30 in good health and CMV-seronegative. The chain recombines TRBV6-5 with TRBJ2-3; 8 nucleotides match TRBD2. CDR3 sequence reads: CASCRGGRGTDTQYF. The CDR3 coding sequence is TGTGCCAGCTGTCGGGGGGGGAGGGGCACAGATACGCAGTATTTT.